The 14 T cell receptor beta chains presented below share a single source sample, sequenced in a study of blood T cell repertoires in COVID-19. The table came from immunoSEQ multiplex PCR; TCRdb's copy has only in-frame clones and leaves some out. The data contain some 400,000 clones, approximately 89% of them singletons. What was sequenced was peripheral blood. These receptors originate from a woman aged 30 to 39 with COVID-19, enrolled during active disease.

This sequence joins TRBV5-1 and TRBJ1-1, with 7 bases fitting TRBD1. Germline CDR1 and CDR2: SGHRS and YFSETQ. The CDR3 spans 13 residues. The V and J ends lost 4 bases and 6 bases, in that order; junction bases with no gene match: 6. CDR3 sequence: CASSLRDSAEAFF. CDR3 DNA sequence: TGCGCCAGCAGCCTCAGGGACAGCGCTGAAGCTTTCTTT.

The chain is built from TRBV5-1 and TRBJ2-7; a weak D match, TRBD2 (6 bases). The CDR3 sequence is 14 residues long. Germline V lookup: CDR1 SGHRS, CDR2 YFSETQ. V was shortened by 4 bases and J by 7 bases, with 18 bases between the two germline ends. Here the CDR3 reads CASSPGLTRSEQYF. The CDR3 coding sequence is TGCGCCAGCAGCCCAGGTTTGACTAGAAGTGAGCAGTACTTC. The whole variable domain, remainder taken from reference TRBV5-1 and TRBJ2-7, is KAGVTQTPRYLIKTRGQQVTLSCSPISGHRSVSWYQQTPGQGLQFLFEYFSETQRNKGNFPGRFSGRQFSNSRSEMNVSTLELGDSALYLCASSPGLTRSEQYFGPGTRLTVT.

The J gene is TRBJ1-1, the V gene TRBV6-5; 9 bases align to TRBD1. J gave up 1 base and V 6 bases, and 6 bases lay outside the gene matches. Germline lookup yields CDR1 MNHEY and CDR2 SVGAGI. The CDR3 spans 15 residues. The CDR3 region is CASSRTGGRNTEAFF. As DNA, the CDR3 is TGTGCCAGCAGCCGAACAGGGGGCAGGAACACTGAAGCTTTCTTT.

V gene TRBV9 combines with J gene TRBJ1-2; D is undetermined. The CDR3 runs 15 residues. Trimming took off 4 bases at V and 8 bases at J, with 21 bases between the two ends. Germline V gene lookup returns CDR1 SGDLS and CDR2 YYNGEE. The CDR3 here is CASSPETPFIGGYTF. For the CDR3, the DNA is TGTGCCAGCAGCCCAGAGACTCCCTTCATAGGCGGCTACACCTTC.

This CDR3 reads CASSSRRQGAVDTQYF. The CDR3 bases are TGTGCCAGCAGCTCCCGTCGACAGGGGGCAGTGGATACGCAGTATTTT. The rearrangement uses TRBV5-5 and TRBJ2-3; TRBD1 agrees at 10 bases. The CDR3 consists of 16 residues. The germline CDR1 and CDR2 sequences are SGHKS and YYEKEE (reference sequence). J lost 6 bases, V lost 3 bases, and 10 bases had no gene match.

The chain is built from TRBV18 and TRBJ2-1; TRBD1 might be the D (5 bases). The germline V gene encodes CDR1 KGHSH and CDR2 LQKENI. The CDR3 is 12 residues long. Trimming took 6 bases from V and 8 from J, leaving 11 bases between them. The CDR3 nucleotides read TGTGCCAGCTCCCTCGAAGGGGATGAGCAGTTCTTC. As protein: CASSLEGDEQFF.

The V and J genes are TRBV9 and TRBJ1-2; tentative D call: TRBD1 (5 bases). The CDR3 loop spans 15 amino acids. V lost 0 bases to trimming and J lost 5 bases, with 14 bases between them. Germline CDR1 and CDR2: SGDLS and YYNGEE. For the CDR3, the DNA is TGTGCCAGCAGCGTAGACGCAGGGAACGGGTATGGCTACACCTTC. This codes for CASSVDAGNGYGYTF.

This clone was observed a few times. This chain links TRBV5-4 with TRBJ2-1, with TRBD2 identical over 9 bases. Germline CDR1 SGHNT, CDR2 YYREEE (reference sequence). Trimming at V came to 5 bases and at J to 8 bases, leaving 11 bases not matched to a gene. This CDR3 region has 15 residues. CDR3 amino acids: CASSPLGGRVDEQFF. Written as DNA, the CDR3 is TGTGCCAGCAGTCCACTCGGCGGGAGGGTCGATGAGCAGTTCTTC.

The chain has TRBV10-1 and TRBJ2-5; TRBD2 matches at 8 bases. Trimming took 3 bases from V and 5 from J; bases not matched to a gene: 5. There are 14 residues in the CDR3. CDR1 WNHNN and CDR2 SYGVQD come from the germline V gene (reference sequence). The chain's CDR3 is CASSDTAGVETQYF. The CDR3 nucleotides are TGCGCCAGCAGTGATACAGCGGGAGTTGAGACCCAGTACTTC.

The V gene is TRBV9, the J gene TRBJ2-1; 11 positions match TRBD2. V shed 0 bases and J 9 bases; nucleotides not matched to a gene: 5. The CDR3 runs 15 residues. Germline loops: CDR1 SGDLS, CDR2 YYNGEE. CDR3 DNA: TGTGCCAGCAGCGTAGCCCCGGGGACTAGCGGTGAGCAGTTCTTC. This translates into CASSVAPGTSGEQFF.

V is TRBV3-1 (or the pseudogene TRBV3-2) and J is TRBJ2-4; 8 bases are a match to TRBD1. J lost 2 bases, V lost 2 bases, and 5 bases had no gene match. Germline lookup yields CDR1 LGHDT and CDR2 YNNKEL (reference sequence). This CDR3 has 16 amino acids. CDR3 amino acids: CASSQRQGASKNIQYF. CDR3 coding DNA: TGTGCCAGCAGCCAACGTCAGGGGGCGTCCAAAAACATTCAGTACTTC.

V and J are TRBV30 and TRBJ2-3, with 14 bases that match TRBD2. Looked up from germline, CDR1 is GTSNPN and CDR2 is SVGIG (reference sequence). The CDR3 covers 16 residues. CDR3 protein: CALGLAGAGFVDTQYF. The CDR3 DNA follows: TGTGCGCTGGGACTAGCGGGAGCAGGCTTCGTAGATACGCAGTATTTT.

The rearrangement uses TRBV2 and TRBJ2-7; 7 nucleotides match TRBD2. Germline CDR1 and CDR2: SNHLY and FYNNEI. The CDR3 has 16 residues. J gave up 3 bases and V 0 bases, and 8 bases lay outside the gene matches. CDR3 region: CASSEASAGVDYEQYF. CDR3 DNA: TGTGCCAGCAGTGAAGCTTCTGCGGGAGTGGACTACGAGCAGTACTTC.

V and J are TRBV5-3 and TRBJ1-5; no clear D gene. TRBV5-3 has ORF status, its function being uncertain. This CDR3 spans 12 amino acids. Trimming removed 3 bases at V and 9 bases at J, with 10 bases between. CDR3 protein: CARSCPTAPQHF. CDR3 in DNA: TGTGCCAGAAGCTGCCCCACAGCGCCCCAGCATTTT.